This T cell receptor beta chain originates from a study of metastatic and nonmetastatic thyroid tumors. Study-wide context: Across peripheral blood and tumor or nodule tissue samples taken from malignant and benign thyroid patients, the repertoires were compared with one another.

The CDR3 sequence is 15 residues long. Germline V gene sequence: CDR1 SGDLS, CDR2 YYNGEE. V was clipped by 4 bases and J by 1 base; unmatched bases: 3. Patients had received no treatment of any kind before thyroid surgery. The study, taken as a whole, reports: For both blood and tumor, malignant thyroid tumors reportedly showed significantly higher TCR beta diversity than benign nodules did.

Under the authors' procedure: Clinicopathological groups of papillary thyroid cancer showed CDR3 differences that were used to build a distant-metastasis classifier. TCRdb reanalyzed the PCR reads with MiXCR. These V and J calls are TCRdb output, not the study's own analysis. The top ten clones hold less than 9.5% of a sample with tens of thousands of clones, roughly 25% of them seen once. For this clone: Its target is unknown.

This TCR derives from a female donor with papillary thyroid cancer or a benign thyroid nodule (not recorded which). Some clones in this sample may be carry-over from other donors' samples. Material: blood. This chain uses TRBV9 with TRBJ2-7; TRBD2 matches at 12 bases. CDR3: CASSFGLAGSYEQYF. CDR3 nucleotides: TGTGCCAGCAGCTTCGGACTAGCGGGATCCTACGAGCAGTACTTC.